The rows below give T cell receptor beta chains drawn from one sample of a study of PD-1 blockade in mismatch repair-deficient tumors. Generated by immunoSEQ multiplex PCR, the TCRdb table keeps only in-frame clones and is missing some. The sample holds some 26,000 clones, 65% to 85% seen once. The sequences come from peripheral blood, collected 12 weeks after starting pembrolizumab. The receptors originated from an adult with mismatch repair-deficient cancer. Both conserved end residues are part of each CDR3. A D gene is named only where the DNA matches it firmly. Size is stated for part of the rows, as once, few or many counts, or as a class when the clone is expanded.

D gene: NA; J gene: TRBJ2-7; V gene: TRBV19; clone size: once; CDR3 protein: CASSPKSGHTGYEQYF; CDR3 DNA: TGTGCCAGTAGTCCAAAATCGGGACACACGGGCTACGAGCAGTACTTC
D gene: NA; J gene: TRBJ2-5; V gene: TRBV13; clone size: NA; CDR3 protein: CASSLPSVEETQYF; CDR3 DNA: TGTGCCAGCAGCTTACCCTCGGTCGAGGAGACCCAGTACTTC
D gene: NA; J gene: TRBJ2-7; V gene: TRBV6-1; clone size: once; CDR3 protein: CASSEEWTGLGEQYF; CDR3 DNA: TGTGCCAGCAGTGAAGAATGGACGGGTTTGGGAGAGCAGTACTTC
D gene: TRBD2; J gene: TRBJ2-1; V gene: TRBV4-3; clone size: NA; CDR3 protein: CASSQAPFSGSITRAFNEQFF; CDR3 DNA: TGCGCCAGCAGCCAAGCTCCCTTTAGCGGGAGTATAACCCGCGCGTTCAATGAGCAGTTCTTC
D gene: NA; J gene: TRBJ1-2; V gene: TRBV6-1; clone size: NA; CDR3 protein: CASSARPFTGYTF; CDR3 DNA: TGTGCCAGCAGTGCCCGGCCTTTTACAGGCTACACCTTC
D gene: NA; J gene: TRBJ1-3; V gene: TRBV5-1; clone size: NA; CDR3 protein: CASSLVLTPTGDTIYF; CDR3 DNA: TGCGCCAGCAGCTTAGTCCTCACACCCACCGGAGACACCATATATTTT
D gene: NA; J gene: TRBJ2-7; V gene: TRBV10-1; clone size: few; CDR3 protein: CASSESSAARYYEQYF; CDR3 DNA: TGCGCCAGCAGTGAGTCGTCAGCGGCCAGATACTACGAGCAGTACTTC
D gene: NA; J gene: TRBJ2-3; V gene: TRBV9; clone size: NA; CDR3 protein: CASSPRTGLGDTQYF; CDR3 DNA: TGTGCCAGCAGCCCGCGCACGGGACTGGGAGATACGCAGTATTTT
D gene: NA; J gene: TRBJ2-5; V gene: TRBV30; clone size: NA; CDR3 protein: CAWSVGEETQYF; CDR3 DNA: TGTGCCTGGAGTGTCGGGGAAGAGACCCAGTACTTC
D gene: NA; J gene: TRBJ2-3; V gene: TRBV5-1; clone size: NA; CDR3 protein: CASSLDAGLAADTQYF; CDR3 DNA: TGCGCCAGCAGCTTGGATGCCGGACTTGCGGCAGATACGCAGTATTTT
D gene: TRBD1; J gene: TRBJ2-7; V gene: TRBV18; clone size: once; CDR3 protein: CASSPPIQGANEQYF; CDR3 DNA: TGTGCCAGCTCACCACCGATACAGGGGGCCAACGAGCAGTACTTC
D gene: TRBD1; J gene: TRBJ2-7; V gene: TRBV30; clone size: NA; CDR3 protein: CAWRDRNYEQYF; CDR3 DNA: TGTGCCTGGAGGGACAGGAACTACGAGCAGTACTTC
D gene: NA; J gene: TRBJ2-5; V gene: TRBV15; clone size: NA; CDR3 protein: CATSRDLAEETQYF; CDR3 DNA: TGTGCCACCAGCAGAGATTTAGCGGAAGAGACCCAGTACTTC
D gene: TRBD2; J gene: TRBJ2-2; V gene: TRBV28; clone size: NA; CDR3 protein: CASSLWDALTSGRRTGELFF; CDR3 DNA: TGTGCCAGCAGTTTATGGGACGCCCTGACTAGCGGGAGGCGAACCGGGGAGCTGTTTTTT
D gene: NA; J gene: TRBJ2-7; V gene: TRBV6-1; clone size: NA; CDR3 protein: CASSFSVRYEQYF; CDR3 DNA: TGTGCCAGCAGCTTCTCCGTCCGGTACGAGCAGTACTTC
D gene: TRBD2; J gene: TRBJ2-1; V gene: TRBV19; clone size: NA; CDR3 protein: CASSISLADYNEQFF; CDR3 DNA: TGTGCCAGTAGTATAAGCCTAGCGGACTACAATGAGCAGTTCTTC
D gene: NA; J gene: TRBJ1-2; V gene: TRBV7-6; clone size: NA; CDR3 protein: CASSPFYRKTYGYTF; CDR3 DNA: TGTGCCAGCAGCCCGTTTTATCGAAAGACCTATGGCTACACCTTC
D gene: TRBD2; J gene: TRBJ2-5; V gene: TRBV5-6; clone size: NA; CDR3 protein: CASSRGLAGIETQYF; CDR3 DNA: TGTGCCAGCAGCCGAGGGCTAGCGGGAATAGAGACCCAGTACTTC
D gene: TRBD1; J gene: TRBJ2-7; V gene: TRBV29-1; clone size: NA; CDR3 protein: CSVWDRASEQYF; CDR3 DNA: TGCAGCGTTTGGGACAGGGCATCTGAGCAGTACTTC
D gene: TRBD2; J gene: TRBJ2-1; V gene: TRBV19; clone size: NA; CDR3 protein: CASSIAGTSGAYNEQFF; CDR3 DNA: TGTGCCAGTAGTATAGCGGGGACTAGCGGGGCCTACAATGAGCAGTTCTTC
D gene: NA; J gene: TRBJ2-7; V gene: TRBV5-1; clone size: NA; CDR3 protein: CASQYRVDSYEQYF; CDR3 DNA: TGCGCCAGTCAATACAGGGTCGACTCCTACGAGCAGTACTTC
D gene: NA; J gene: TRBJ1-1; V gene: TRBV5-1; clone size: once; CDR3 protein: CASSLHGGTEAFF; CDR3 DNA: TGCGCCAGCAGTCTTCACGGGGGAACTGAAGCTTTCTTT
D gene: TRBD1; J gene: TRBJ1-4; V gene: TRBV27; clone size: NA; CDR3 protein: CASSATFGTGMFNEKLFF; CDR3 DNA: TGTGCCAGCAGCGCTACCTTCGGGACAGGGATGTTTAATGAAAAACTGTTTTTT
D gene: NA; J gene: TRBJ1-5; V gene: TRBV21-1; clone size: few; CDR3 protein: CATVREPQHF; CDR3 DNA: TGTGCCACCGTCAGGGAGCCCCAGCATTTT
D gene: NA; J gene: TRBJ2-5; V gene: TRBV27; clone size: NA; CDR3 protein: CASTGRGLQTQYF; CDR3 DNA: TGTGCCAGCACGGGGAGGGGGCTGCAGACCCAGTACTTC
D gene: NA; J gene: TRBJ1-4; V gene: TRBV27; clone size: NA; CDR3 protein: CASSLLNEKLFF; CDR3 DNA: TGTGCCAGCAGTTTACTGAATGAAAAACTGTTTTTT
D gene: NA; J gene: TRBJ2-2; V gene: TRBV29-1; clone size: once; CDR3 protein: CSALKGTGELFF; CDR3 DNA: TGCAGCGCCCTAAAGGGGACCGGGGAGCTGTTTTTT
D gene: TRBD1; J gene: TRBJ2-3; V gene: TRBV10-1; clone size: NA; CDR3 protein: CASSRQGITDTQYF; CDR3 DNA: TGCGCCAGCAGTCGACAGGGAATCACAGATACGCAGTATTTT
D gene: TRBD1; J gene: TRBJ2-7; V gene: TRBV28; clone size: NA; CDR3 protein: CASSLTGAGFSYEQYF; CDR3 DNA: TGTGCCAGCAGTTTAACAGGGGCAGGGTTTTCCTACGAGCAGTACTTC
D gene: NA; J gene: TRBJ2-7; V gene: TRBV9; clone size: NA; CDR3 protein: CASSVSGERNYEQYF; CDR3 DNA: TGTGCCAGCAGCGTATCGGGGGAAAGAAACTACGAGCAGTACTTC
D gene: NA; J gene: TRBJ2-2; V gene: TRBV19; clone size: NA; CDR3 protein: CACIDTSNTGELFF; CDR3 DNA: TGTGCCTGCATCGATACATCGAACACCGGGGAGCTGTTTTTT
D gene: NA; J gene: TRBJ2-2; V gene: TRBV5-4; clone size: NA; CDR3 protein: CASSRLTDSQGSTGELFF; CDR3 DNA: TGTGCCAGCAGCCGACTAACAGACAGTCAAGGTAGCACCGGGGAGCTGTTTTTT
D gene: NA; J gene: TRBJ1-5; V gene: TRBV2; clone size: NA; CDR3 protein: CASRDPNLIAQHF; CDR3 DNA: TGTGCCAGCAGGGACCCCAACCTTATAGCCCAGCATTTT
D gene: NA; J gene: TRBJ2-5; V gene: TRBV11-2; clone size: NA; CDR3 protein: CASSFLPRGSETQYF; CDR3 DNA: TGTGCCAGCAGTTTCCTCCCTCGGGGAAGCGAGACCCAGTACTTC
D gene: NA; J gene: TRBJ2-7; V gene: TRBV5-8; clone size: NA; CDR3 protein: CASSYVGGYEQYF; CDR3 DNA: TGTGCCAGCAGCTATGTCGGGGGATACGAGCAGTACTTC
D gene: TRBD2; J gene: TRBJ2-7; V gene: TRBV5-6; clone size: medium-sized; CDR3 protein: CASSLFGGGSYEQYF; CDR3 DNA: TGTGCCAGCAGCTTGTTTGGCGGGGGCTCCTACGAGCAGTACTTC
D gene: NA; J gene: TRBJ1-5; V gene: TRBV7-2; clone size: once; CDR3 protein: CASSLQSNQPQHF; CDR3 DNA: TGTGCCAGCAGCTTACAGTCGAATCAGCCCCAGCATTTT
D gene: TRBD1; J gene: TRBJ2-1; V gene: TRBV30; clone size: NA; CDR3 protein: CAWYVTGRNEQFF; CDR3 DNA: TGTGCCTGGTACGTGACAGGGAGAAATGAGCAGTTCTTC
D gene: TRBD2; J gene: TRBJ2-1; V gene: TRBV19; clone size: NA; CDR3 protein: CASSRAGGLLNEQFF; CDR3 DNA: TGTGCCAGTAGTAGAGCGGGAGGGCTCTTGAATGAGCAGTTCTTC
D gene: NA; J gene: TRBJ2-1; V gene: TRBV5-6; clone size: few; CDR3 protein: CASSQGQLPYNEQFF; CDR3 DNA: TGTGCCAGCAGCCAAGGACAGCTTCCCTACAATGAGCAGTTCTTC
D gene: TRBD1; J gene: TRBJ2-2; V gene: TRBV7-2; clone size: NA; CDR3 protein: CASRGQSGGELFF; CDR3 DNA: TGTGCCAGCAGGGGACAGTCCGGCGGGGAGCTGTTTTTT
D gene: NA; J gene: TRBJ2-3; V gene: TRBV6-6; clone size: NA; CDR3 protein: CASSYTETSTDTQYF; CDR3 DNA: TGTGCCAGCAGTTACACGGAGACTAGCACAGATACGCAGTATTTT
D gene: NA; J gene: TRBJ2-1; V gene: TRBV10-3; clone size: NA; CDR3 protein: CAISAQKYNEQFF; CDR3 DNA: TGTGCCATCAGTGCCCAGAAATACAATGAGCAGTTCTTC
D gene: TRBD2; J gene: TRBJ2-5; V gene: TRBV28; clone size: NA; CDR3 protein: CASSFLKREGRETQYF; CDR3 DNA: TGTGCCAGCAGTTTCCTCAAGCGGGAGGGCCGAGAGACCCAGTACTTC
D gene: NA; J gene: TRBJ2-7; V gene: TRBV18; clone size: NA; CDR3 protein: CASSRGFGGQTIYEQYF; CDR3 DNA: TGTGCCAGCTCACGTGGTTTTGGTGGACAGACAATCTACGAGCAGTACTTC
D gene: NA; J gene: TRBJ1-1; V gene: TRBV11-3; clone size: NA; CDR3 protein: CASSSRTGFGEAFF; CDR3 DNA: TGTGCCAGCAGCTCTCGGACGGGTTTTGGGGAAGCTTTCTTT
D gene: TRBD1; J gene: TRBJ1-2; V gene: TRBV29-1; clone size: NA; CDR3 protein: CSVLIPTGTGGYTF; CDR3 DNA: TGCAGCGTTTTAATCCCGACAGGGACGGGAGGCTACACCTTC
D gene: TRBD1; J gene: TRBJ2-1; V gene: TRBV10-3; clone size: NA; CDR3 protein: CAVGTGTGKNEQFF; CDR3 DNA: TGTGCCGTGGGGACCGGGACAGGGAAAAATGAGCAGTTCTTC
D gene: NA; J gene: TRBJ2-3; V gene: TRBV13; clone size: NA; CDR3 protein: CASSTRLIDTQYF; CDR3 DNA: TGTGCCAGCAGCACCCGACTAATCGATACGCAGTATTTT
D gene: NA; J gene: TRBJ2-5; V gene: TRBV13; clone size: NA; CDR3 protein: CASSSSGARYF; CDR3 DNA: TGTGCCAGCAGCTCTTCGGGGGCCCGCTACTTC
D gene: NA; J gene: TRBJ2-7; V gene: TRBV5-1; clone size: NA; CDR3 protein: CASSFSVRYEQYF; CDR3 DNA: TGTGCCAGCAGCTTCTCCGTCCGGTACGAGCAGTACTTC
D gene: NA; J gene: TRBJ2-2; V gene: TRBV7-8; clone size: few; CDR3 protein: CASSLAGVERELFF; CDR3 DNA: TGTGCCAGCAGCTTAGCGGGGGTTGAGCGGGAGCTGTTTTTT
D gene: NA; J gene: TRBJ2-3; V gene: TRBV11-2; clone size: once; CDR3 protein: CASSQRDFADTQYF; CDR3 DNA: TGTGCCAGCAGCCAGAGAGACTTCGCAGATACGCAGTATTTT
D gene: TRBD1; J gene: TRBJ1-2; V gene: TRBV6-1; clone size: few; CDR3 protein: CASSESAGGSYGYTF; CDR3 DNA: TGTGCCAGCAGTGAATCGGCAGGGGGGAGCTATGGCTACACCTTC
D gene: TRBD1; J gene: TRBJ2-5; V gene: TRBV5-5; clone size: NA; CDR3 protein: CASSPGKRTGGILQETQYF; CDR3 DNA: TGTGCCAGCAGCCCCGGTAAAAGGACAGGGGGCATTCTCCAAGAGACCCAGTACTTC
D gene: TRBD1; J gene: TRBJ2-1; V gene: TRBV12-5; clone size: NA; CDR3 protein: CASGLVLGSGGSTEQFF; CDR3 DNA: TGTGCTAGTGGTTTGGTACTAGGGTCAGGGGGAAGTACTGAGCAGTTCTTC
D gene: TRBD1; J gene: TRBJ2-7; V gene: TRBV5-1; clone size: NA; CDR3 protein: CASTFGLGQGGHEQYF; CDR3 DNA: TGCGCCAGCACGTTTGGCCTTGGACAGGGGGGACACGAGCAGTACTTC
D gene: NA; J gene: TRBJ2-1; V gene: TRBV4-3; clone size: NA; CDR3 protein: CASSRVFGNEQFF; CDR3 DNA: TGCGCCAGCAGCCGGGTTTTCGGAAATGAGCAGTTCTTC
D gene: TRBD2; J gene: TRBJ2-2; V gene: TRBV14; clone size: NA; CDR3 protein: CASSQVRLAHTGELFF; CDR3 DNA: TGTGCCAGCAGCCAAGTTCGACTAGCACACACCGGGGAGCTGTTTTTT
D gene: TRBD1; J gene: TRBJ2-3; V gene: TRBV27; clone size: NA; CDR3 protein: CASQDRDTDTQYF; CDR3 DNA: TGTGCCAGTCAGGACAGGGATACAGATACGCAGTATTTT